The present TCR beta chain was sequenced within a study of T cell repertoires in cytomegalovirus infection. V dropped 3 bases and J dropped 13 bases, with 22 bases sitting between them. The CDR3 spans 15 residues. CDR1 is SGHVS, CDR2 FNYEAQ, per germline. TCRdb reanalysed the reads using MiXCR and keeps one entry per CDR3 protein. The sample lists some 300,000 distinct CDR3 sequences, 9.6% occurring once. This clonotype was picked up many times. J is TRBJ2-1 and V is TRBV7-6; D not resolved. The source is a human donor in good health (CMV status not recorded). Some clones in this sample may be carry-over from other donors' samples. The sequenced sample was PBMCs. The CDR3 coding sequence is TGTGCCAGCAGCTTGTCGAGTAGGTCCATTACCCCCCAGTTCTTC. As protein: CASSLSSRSITPQFF.